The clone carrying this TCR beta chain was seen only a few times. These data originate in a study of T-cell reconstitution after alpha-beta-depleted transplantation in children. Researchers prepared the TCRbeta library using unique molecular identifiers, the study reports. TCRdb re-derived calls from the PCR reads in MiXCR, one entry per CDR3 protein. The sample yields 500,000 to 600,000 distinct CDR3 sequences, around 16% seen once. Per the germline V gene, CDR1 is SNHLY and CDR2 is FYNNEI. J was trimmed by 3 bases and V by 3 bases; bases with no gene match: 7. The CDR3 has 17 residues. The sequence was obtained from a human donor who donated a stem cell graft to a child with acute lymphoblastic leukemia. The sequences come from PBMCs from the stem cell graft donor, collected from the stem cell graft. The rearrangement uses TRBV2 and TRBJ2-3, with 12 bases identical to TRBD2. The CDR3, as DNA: TGTGCCAGCAGTGACCCGACTAGCGGGAGCGGGACAGATACGCAGTATTTT. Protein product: CASSDPTSGSGTDTQYF.